A single sample gave rise to the 31 T cell receptor beta chains below, sequenced in a study of T cell responses to AZD1222 COVID-19 vaccine. Assay: immunoSEQ multiplex PCR; the TCRdb copy retains only in-frame clones and omits some. The repertoire has about 150,000 clones, 90% of them found once; the top ten carry about 1.6%. Material: peripheral blood, obtained on day 0 of AZD1222 vaccination. The receptors derive from an adult in good health.

V gene TRBV11-2 combines with J gene TRBJ2-5; a weak D match, TRBD1 (6 bases). The germline gives CDR1 SGHAT, CDR2 FQNNGV. V dropped 4 bases and J dropped 3 bases, with 18 bases sitting between them. The CDR3 sequence is 16 residues long. The CDR3 here is CASSSGAGTSKETQYF. The CDR3 nucleotides read TGTGCCAGCAGCTCCGGAGCCGGGACAAGTAAAGAGACCCAGTACTTC.

The V call is TRBV7-2, the J call TRBJ2-7; D is tentatively TRBD1 or TRBD2 (6 bases each). Germline assignment: CDR1 SGHTA and CDR2 FQGNSA. The ends were cut back, 2 bases at V and 0 bases at J, with 14 bases in the middle. The CDR3 extends over 16 amino acids. The CDR3 protein is CASSLLTGALSYEQYF. CDR3 bases: TGTGCCAGCAGCTTATTGACGGGGGCCCTCTCCTACGAGCAGTACTTC. The entire variable domain, with the rest obtained from reference TRBV7-2 and TRBJ2-7, is as follows: GAGVSQSPSNKVTEKGKDVELRCDPISGHTALYWYRQSLGQGLEFLIYFQGNSAPDKSGLPSDRFSAERTGGSVSTLTIQRTQQEDSAVYLCASSLLTGALSYEQYFGPGTRLTVT.

The rearrangement joins TRBV5-1 to TRBJ2-7, with D uncertain. Trimming left V 0 bases short and J 3 bases short, with 37 bases between. This CDR3 has 23 residues. CDR1 SGHRS and CDR2 YFSETQ come from the germline V gene. The CDR3 DNA follows: TGCGCCAGCAGCTTGGTTCTTACGGCAGCCACTAAACTCTCCCCTGTTGGCCGCTACGAGCAGTACTTC. Translated, it gives CASSLVLTAATKLSPVGRYEQYF.

The V and J genes are TRBV6-2 or TRBV6-3 and TRBJ1-2; 9 bases agree with TRBD1. The CDR3 length is 15 residues. Germline CDR1 reads MNHEY; CDR2 reads SVGEGT. V lost 4 bases, J lost 5 bases, and 8 bases stayed unmatched. The CDR3 DNA sequence: TGTGCCAGCAGTTCGAGCGACAGGGGGTTGTATGGCTACACCTTC. Its protein is CASSSSDRGLYGYTF.

The gene calls are TRBV28 and TRBJ1-3; D not resolved. The CDR3 is 11 amino acids. Per germline, CDR1 MDHEN and CDR2 SYDVKM. The V end was cut by 6 bases, the J end by 8 bases, with 8 bases between. The CDR3 reads CASRTRDTIYF. The CDR3 nucleotides read TGTGCCAGCAGGACGAGGGACACCATATATTTT.

The chain carries TRBV7-9 and TRBJ1-4, with 12 bases fitting TRBD1. CDR1 SEHNR and CDR2 FQNEAQ come from the germline V gene (reference sequence). The trim removed 0 bases at V and 7 bases at J, leaving 3 bases unmatched. The CDR3 extends over 16 amino acids. The CDR3 here is CASSLAGQGAFEKLFF. CDR3 in DNA: TGTGCCAGCAGCTTAGCGGGACAGGGGGCCTTTGAAAAACTGTTTTTT. The whole variable domain, remainder taken from reference TRBV7-9 and TRBJ1-4, is DTGVSQNPRHKITKRGQNVTFRCDPISEHNRLYWYRQTLGQGPEFLTYFQNEAQLEKSRLLSDRFSAERPKGSFSTLEIQRTEQGDSAMYLCASSLAGQGAFEKLFFGSGTQLSVL.

This chain uses TRBV10-1 with TRBJ2-3; D gene uncertain. The CDR3 runs 11 residues. CDR1 and CDR2 (germline): WNHNN, SYGVQD (reference sequence). Trimming cost V 5 bases and J 0 bases, with 0 bases left between them. CDR3 sequence: CASSSTDTQYF. The CDR3 bases are TGCGCCAGCAGTAGCACAGATACGCAGTATTTT.

The V call is TRBV7-2, the J call TRBJ1-4; D is possibly TRBD1 (5 bases). The CDR3 spans 15 residues. Germline CDR1 and CDR2: SGHTA and FQGNSA. V was clipped by 4 bases and J by 8 bases, with 17 bases between them. The CDR3 nucleotides are TGTGCCAGCAGCTCGTCCGGGACCGGAGGCGAAAAACTGTTTTTT. Protein: CASSSSGTGGEKLFF.

This chain links TRBV10-3 with TRBJ1-5; D is unclear. Germline-derived CDR1 and CDR2 are ENHRY and SYGVKD. The germline V and J ends were trimmed by 2 bases and 0 bases, with 11 bases remaining between them. CDR3 length equals 16 residues. This chain's CDR3 is CAISEKNSYSNQPQHF. The CDR3 DNA follows: TGTGCCATCAGTGAGAAAAACAGTTATAGCAATCAGCCCCAGCATTTT.

V gene TRBV4-1 combines with J gene TRBJ1-1; D gene uncertain. Trimming cost V 2 bases and J 1 base, with 5 bases left between them. Germline lookup yields CDR1 MGHRA and CDR2 YSYEKL. The CDR3 has 13 amino acids. The CDR3 loop is CASSQYGNTEAFF. The DNA for the CDR3 is TGCGCCAGCAGCCAATATGGGAACACTGAAGCTTTCTTT.

V is TRBV7-9 and J is TRBJ1-2; 8 bases match TRBD1. This CDR3 region has 15 residues. The V segment lost 5 bases and the J segment 5 bases; nucleotides outside the gene matches: 10. Germline assignment: CDR1 SEHNR and CDR2 FQNEAQ (reference sequence). In DNA, the CDR3 is TGTGCCAGCAGCACCGGACAGGGCGACTCATATGGCTACACCTTC. This sequence encodes CASSTGQGDSYGYTF. Variable domain in full (rest from reference TRBV7-9 and TRBJ1-2): DTGVSQNPRHKITKRGQNVTFRCDPISEHNRLYWYRQTLGQGPEFLTYFQNEAQLEKSRLLSDRFSAERPKGSFSTLEIQRTEQGDSAMYLCASSTGQGDSYGYTFGSGTRLTVV.

V usage is TRBV27 and J usage is TRBJ1-2, with D uncertain. The CDR3 consists of 14 residues. Germline CDR1 and CDR2: MNHEY and SMNVEV (reference sequence). The V gene lost 0 bases and the J gene lost 2 bases, with 7 bases spanning the gap. Written as DNA, the CDR3 is TGTGCCAGCAGTTTATCATCGGGAAACTATGGCTACACCTTC. It codes for CASSLSSGNYGYTF.

The chain couples TRBV4-1 to TRBJ1-2; D call uncertain. The V gene lost 6 bases and the J gene lost 6 bases, with 14 bases spanning the gap. The germline gives CDR1 MGHRA, CDR2 YSYEKL. This CDR3 region has 13 residues. DNA of the CDR3: TGCGCCAGCAGACAAAACGCCCGGGATGGCTACACCTTC. Its translation: CASRQNARDGYTF.

The chain uses TRBV29-1 and TRBJ1-2; D is undetermined. V lost 6 bases and J 4 bases, leaving 9 bases between the germline ends. From germline, CDR1 is SQVTM and CDR2 ANQGSEA. The CDR3 runs 11 residues. CDR3 region: CSVNALYGYTF. CDR3 DNA sequence: TGCAGCGTGAACGCCCTCTATGGCTACACCTTC. The full variable domain, completed using reference TRBV29-1 and TRBJ1-2, is SAVISQKPSRDICQRGTSLTIQCQVDSQVTMMFWYRQQPGQSLTLIATANQGSEATYESGFVIDKFPISRPNLTFSTLTVSNMSPEDSSIYLCSVNALYGYTFGSGTRLTVV.

The rearrangement joins TRBV28 to TRBJ1-1; D is undetermined. The germline gives CDR1 MDHEN, CDR2 SYDVKM. V was cut by 10 bases and J by 7 bases, with 19 bases left in between. CDR3 length equals 13 residues. CDR3 sequence reads: CATGLSAVLEAFF. In nucleotides, the CDR3 is TGTGCCACCGGCTTATCCGCTGTCCTTGAAGCTTTCTTT. The full variable domain, its missing parts supplied by reference TRBV28 and TRBJ1-1, is DVKVTQSSRYLVKRTGEKVFLECVQDMDHENMFWYRQDPGLGLRLIYFSYDVKMKEKGDIPEGYSVSREKKERFSLILESASTNQTSMYLCATGLSAVLEAFFGQGTRLTVV.

The chain joins TRBV7-9 to TRBJ2-1; 12 nucleotides line up with TRBD2. The V gene end was trimmed by 5 bases and the J gene end by 14 bases; junction bases not matched to a gene: 13. This CDR3 spans 15 amino acids. The germline V gene has CDR1 SEHNR and CDR2 FQNEAQ (reference sequence). Here the CDR3 reads CASSVRLAGVLRKFF. For the CDR3, the DNA is TGTGCCAGCAGCGTCCGACTAGCGGGGGTCTTAAGAAAGTTCTTC. Full variable domain (remainder filled in from reference TRBV7-9 and TRBJ2-1): DTGVSQNPRHKITKRGQNVTFRCDPISEHNRLYWYRQTLGQGPEFLTYFQNEAQLEKSRLLSDRFSAERPKGSFSTLEIQRTEQGDSAMYLCASSVRLAGVLRKFFGPGTRLTVL.

This sequence joins TRBV5-5 and TRBJ2-2, with 8 positions matching TRBD1. V was clipped by 0 bases and J by 2 bases; unmatched bases: 9. The germline CDR1 and CDR2 sequences are SGHKS and YYEKEE (reference sequence). This CDR3 comprises 18 residues. CDR3 region: CASSLANIGQGNTGELFF. The CDR3 bases are TGTGCCAGCAGCTTGGCCAACATCGGACAGGGAAACACCGGGGAGCTGTTTTTT.

The chain employs TRBV28 and TRBJ2-3; the match to TRBD2 covers 11 bases. J gave up 5 bases and V 2 bases, and 9 bases lay outside the gene matches. The CDR3 sequence is 17 residues long. Germline V gene sequence: CDR1 MDHEN, CDR2 SYDVKM. The CDR3 sequence: CASSLKGVAGGQDTQYF. The DNA of the CDR3 is TGTGCCAGCAGTTTAAAAGGGGTAGCGGGGGGGCAAGATACGCAGTATTTT.

This chain links TRBV14 with TRBJ2-3, with 9 positions matching TRBD2. V dropped 2 bases and J dropped 1; count of bases not matched to a gene: 1. The CDR3 has 15 amino acids. Germline CDR1 SGHDN, CDR2 FVKESK. In DNA form, the CDR3 reads TGTGCCAGCAGCCAAAGACTAGCGGGCACAGATACGCAGTATTTT. Encoded protein: CASSQRLAGTDTQYF. The full variable domain, completed using reference TRBV14 and TRBJ2-3, is EAGVTQFPSHSVIEKGQTVTLRCDPISGHDNLYWYRRVMGKEIKFLLHFVKESKQDESGMPNNRFLAERTGGTYSTLKVQPAELEDSGVYFCASSQRLAGTDTQYFGPGTRLTVL.

The chain is built from TRBV12-1 and TRBJ1-2. TRBV12-1 is noted as a pseudogene. The CDR3 runs 16 residues. The CDR3 bases are TGTGCCAGCAGCTCGCGTGGGTCGGGATACGACTATGGCTACACCTTC. Its protein product is CASSSRGSGYDYGYTF.

Worth noting for this clone: At one boundary the junction diverges from the germline segment, which might be a read error. The rearrangement links TRBV7-7 to TRBJ2-5; 9 nucleotides match TRBD2. The CDR3 sequence is 16 residues long. CDR1 is SSHAT, CDR2 FNYEAQ, per germline (reference sequence). DNA of the CDR3: TGTGCTAGCAGCTTAAGCGGGGGGAGCCTCCAAGAGACCCAGTACTTC. It codes for CASSLSGGSLQETQYF.

The chain links TRBV7-8 to TRBJ1-6, with a possible D match to TRBD1 (5 bases). This CDR3 is built from 15 residues. The V and J ends lost 1 base and 5 bases respectively, with 9 bases between them. Germline loops: CDR1 SGHVS, CDR2 FQNEAQ. The CDR3 sequence: CASSLGDRDNSPLHF. The CDR3 DNA reads as TGTGCCAGCAGCTTAGGGGACCGAGATAATTCACCCCTCCACTTT.

The chain has TRBV7-3 and TRBJ2-1, with D tentatively TRBD2 (6 bases). Between the trimmed V and J ends, which lost 5 bases and 12 bases, there was a span of 17 bases. The CDR3 has 13 residues. Per germline, CDR1 SGHTA and CDR2 FQGTGA. The CDR3 spells CASSPRRRVRQFF. In DNA form, the CDR3 reads TGTGCCAGCAGCCCGCGGAGGAGGGTGCGGCAGTTCTTC.

The rearrangement links TRBV18 to TRBJ1-1; TRBD1 might be the D (6 bases). This CDR3 comprises 14 residues. Trimming shortened V by 6 bases and J by 7 bases, and 18 bases separated the two germline ends. CDR1 and CDR2 from the germline V gene are KGHSH and LQKENI. The chain's CDR3 is CASSRRTDLFEAFF. In DNA form, the CDR3 reads TGTGCCAGCTCCCGTCGGACAGACTTGTTTGAAGCTTTCTTT.

The rearrangement joins TRBV28 to TRBJ2-7; D remains ambiguous. The germline V gene has CDR1 MDHEN and CDR2 SYDVKM. The germline V and J ends were trimmed by 5 bases and 3 bases, with 8 bases remaining between them. This CDR3 region has 12 residues. The CDR3 sequence: CASSTTSYEQYF. CDR3 sequence (DNA): TGTGCCAGCAGTACAACAAGCTACGAGCAGTACTTC.

The V gene is TRBV10-3, the J gene TRBJ1-1, with a possible D match to TRBD1 (6 bases). Germline CDR1 and CDR2: ENHRY and SYGVKD. The length of the CDR3 is 15 residues. Trimming removed 5 bases from V and 0 bases from J, with 13 bases in between. CDR3 coding DNA: TGTGCCATCAGTAGCGGACAGATCATGAACACTGAAGCTTTCTTT. Amino acids: CAISSGQIMNTEAFF.

This clone is a singleton in its sample. The chain employs TRBV4-1 and TRBJ2-5; tentatively, D is TRBD1 (5 bases). The CDR3 loop spans 19 amino acids. Trimming shortened V by 0 bases and J by 2 bases, and 22 bases separated the two germline ends. Germline loops: CDR1 MGHRA, CDR2 YSYEKL. This CDR3 is CASSQEGHPLGQKQETQYF. The CDR3 region has the DNA TGCGCCAGCAGCCAAGAAGGACACCCTCTTGGCCAGAAACAAGAGACCCAGTACTTC.

The rearrangement links TRBV7-2 to TRBJ1-4, with TRBD1 identical over 7 bases. Germline assignment: CDR1 SGHTA and CDR2 FQGNSA. After removal of 8 bases from V and 3 bases from J, the junction contained 0 bases not matched to a gene. CDR3 size: 12 residues. The CDR3 DNA is TGTGCCAGCGGGACAGCTAATGAAAAACTGTTTTTT. Its protein is CASGTANEKLFF.

This chain links TRBV4-3 with TRBJ2-7; TRBD2 aligns across 7 bases. The length of the CDR3 is 16 residues. V was clipped by 1 base and J by 4 bases; unmatched bases: 10. Germline V gives CDR1 LGHNA, CDR2 YSLEER. CDR3 bases: TGCGCCAGCAGCCAAGTCAGCGGGGCCCCCTGGTACGAGCAGTACTTC. It specifies CASSQVSGAPWYEQYF.

V gene TRBV6-5 combines with J gene TRBJ1-2, with D unclear. Germline V gene sequence: CDR1 MNHEY, CDR2 SVGAGI. This CDR3 has 13 residues. V was trimmed by 7 bases and J by 0 bases, leaving 9 bases between them. The CDR3: CASTPPSNYGYTF. CDR3 DNA: TGTGCCAGCACCCCCCCCTCTAACTATGGCTACACCTTC.

CDR3 in DNA: TGTGCCAGCAGCTTGAGGACAGGGGGCTTGAACACTGAAGCTTTCTTT. Translating gives CASSLRTGGLNTEAFF. The rearrangement uses TRBV5-4 and TRBJ1-1, with 11 bases that match TRBD1. CDR3 length: 16 amino acids. The V gene end was trimmed by 1 base and the J gene end by 0 bases; junction bases not matched to a gene: 2. CDR1 is SGHNT and CDR2 is YYREEE in the germline V gene (reference sequence). Together with reference TRBV5-4 and TRBJ1-1, the CDR3 gives the full variable domain: ETGVTQSPTHLIKTRGQQVTLRCSSQSGHNTVSWYQQALGQGPQFIFQYYREEENGRGNFPPRFSGLQFPNYSSELNVNALELDDSALYLCASSLRTGGLNTEAFFGQGTRLTVV.